Below are 27 T cell receptor beta chains sequenced from a single sample in a study of blood T cell repertoires in COVID-19. Profiling relied on immunoSEQ multiplex PCR, and the TCRdb table lists in-frame clones only, not all of them. The repertoire holds 99,000 or so clones, with roughly 83% as singletons. The specimen was peripheral blood. The receptors shown here come from a woman older than 75 with active or convalescent COVID-19.

The chain combines TRBV7-6 with TRBJ1-1; TRBD1 aligns across 7 bases. The V gene end was trimmed by 1 base and the J gene end by 7 bases; junction bases not matched to a gene: 3. Germline values: CDR1 SGHVS, CDR2 FNYEAQ. This CDR3 has 13 residues. The CDR3 is CASSLGTGLEAFF. In nucleotides, the CDR3 is TGTGCCAGCAGCTTAGGGACAGGACTTGAAGCTTTCTTT.

This clone showed up just a few times. The chain carries TRBV7-2 and TRBJ1-5; no clear D. Germline V gene data show CDR1 as SGHTA and CDR2 as FQGNSA. V lost 2 bases, J lost 2 bases, and 13 bases lay in between. The CDR3 runs 16 residues. The CDR3 here is CASSLNPGLGNQPQHF. The CDR3 DNA reads as TGTGCCAGCAGCTTAAATCCGGGGTTGGGCAATCAGCCCCAGCATTTT.

The chain carries TRBV6-1 and TRBJ2-7; D may be TRBD1 (5 bases). Trimming left V 3 bases short and J 3 bases short, with 12 bases between. Germline V lookup: CDR1 MNHNS, CDR2 SASEGT. The CDR3 consists of 14 residues. CDR3 sequence (DNA): TGTGCCAGCAGTGAGATGGGGCAGTACTACGAGCAGTACTTC. Translation: CASSEMGQYYEQYF.

This chain connects TRBV29-1 to TRBJ2-7; possible D gene TRBD2, 5 bases. CDR1 is SQVTM, CDR2 ANQGSEA, per germline. This CDR3 spans 12 amino acids. V was pared by 7 bases and J by 6 bases, with 16 bases between. The DNA of the CDR3 is TGCAGCGCTACTAGTGAACCCGCCGAGCAGTACTTC. The encoded protein is CSATSEPAEQYF.

The chain couples TRBV5-1 to TRBJ1-4; 9 positions agree with TRBD1. Germline CDR1 reads SGHRS; CDR2 reads YFSETQ. The CDR3 totals 14 residues. V was clipped by 3 bases and J by 7 bases; unmatched bases: 4. The CDR3 spells CASSWDRESEKLFF. The CDR3 DNA reads as TGCGCCAGCAGCTGGGACAGGGAAAGTGAAAAACTGTTTTTT.

This chain connects TRBV5-4 to TRBJ2-1; 15 bases match TRBD2. J lost 6 bases, V lost 5 bases, and 6 bases had no gene match. This CDR3 is 16 amino acids long. CDR1 and CDR2 from the germline V gene are SGHNT and YYREEE (reference sequence). CDR3 nucleotides: TGTGCCAGCAGTTTAGGGACTAGCGGGGGGCTCAATGAGCAGTTCTTC. Translated: CASSLGTSGGLNEQFF.

This rearrangement joins TRBV5-4 to TRBJ2-6; 7 bases are a match to TRBD1. From germline, CDR1 is SGHNT and CDR2 YYREEE (reference sequence). Trimming cost V 3 bases and J 4 bases; bases outside gene matches: 4. The length of the CDR3 is 15 residues. CDR3 loop: CASSSSGQGANVLTF. Written as DNA, the CDR3 is TGTGCCAGCAGCTCATCGGGACAGGGGGCCAACGTCCTGACTTTC. The full variable domain, its missing parts supplied by reference TRBV5-4 and TRBJ2-6, is ETGVTQSPTHLIKTRGQQVTLRCSSQSGHNTVSWYQQALGQGPQFIFQYYREEENGRGNFPPRFSGLQFPNYSSELNVNALELDDSALYLCASSSSGQGANVLTFGAGSRLTVL.

The chain employs TRBV29-1 and TRBJ1-2; TRBD1 matches at 7 bases. Germline V CDR1 and CDR2: SQVTM, ANQGSEA. J gave up 4 bases and V 0 bases, and 5 bases lay outside the gene matches. The CDR3 sequence is 14 residues long. The CDR3 DNA follows: TGCAGCGTTGAAGATAACAGGGGTGGCTATGGCTACACCTTC. Residues: CSVEDNRGGYGYTF. Full variable domain (missing parts from reference TRBV29-1 and TRBJ1-2): SAVISQKPSRDICQRGTSLTIQCQVDSQVTMMFWYRQQPGQSLTLIATANQGSEATYESGFVIDKFPISRPNLTFSTLTVSNMSPEDSSIYLCSVEDNRGGYGYTFGSGTRLTVV.

Concerning this clone itself: At one of its ends the junction is not consistent with the germline gene, which may arise from a read error. The chain has TRBV27 and TRBJ2-1, with TRBD1 as a possible D gene (5 bases). The CDR3 length is 12 residues. Germline CDR1 MNHEY, CDR2 SMNVEV (reference sequence). CDR3 protein: CASGLLGDEQFF. CDR3 bases: TGTGCCAGCGGTTTGTTAGGGGATGAGCAGTTCTTC.

The chain joins TRBV19 to TRBJ2-7; 10 bases align to TRBD2. The length of the CDR3 is 15 residues. The germline CDR1 and CDR2 sequences are LNHDA and SQIVND (reference sequence). The trim removed 4 bases at V and 3 bases at J, leaving 6 bases unmatched. The CDR3 reads CASSNPSGSLYEQYF. CDR3 DNA sequence: TGTGCCAGTAGTAACCCTAGCGGGAGTCTCTACGAGCAGTACTTC. Full variable domain (rest looked up from reference TRBV19 and TRBJ2-7): DGGITQSPKYLFRKEGQNVTLSCEQNLNHDAMYWYRQDPGQGLRLIYYSQIVNDFQKGDIAEGYSVSREKKESFPLTVTSAQKNPTAFYLCASSNPSGSLYEQYFGPGTRLTVT.

The chain combines TRBV7-6 with TRBJ1-3; D call uncertain. Germline CDR1 SGHVS, CDR2 FNYEAQ. The CDR3 covers 15 residues. V gave up 0 bases and J gave up 4 bases, with 10 bases separating them. CDR3 amino acids: CASSLALGQGNTIYF. In nucleotides, the CDR3 is TGTGCCAGCAGCTTAGCGCTTGGTCAGGGAAACACCATATATTTT. Combining the CDR3 with reference TRBV7-6 and TRBJ1-3 gives the whole variable domain GAGVSQSPRYKVTKRGQDVALRCDPISGHVSLYWYRQALGQGPEFLTYFNYEAQQDKSGLPNDRFSAERPEGSISTLTIQRTEQRDSAMYRCASSLALGQGNTIYFGEGSWLTVV.

The chain recombines TRBV24-1 with TRBJ1-5; 12 bases line up with TRBD1. This CDR3 has 16 amino acids. V lost 6 bases and J lost 5; bases outside the gene matches: 7. Germline assignment: CDR1 KGHDR and CDR2 SFDVKD. The CDR3 spells CATSRGDRGLYQPQHF. CDR3 nucleotides: TGTGCCACCAGTCGGGGGGACAGGGGGCTATATCAGCCCCAGCATTTT.

Written as DNA, the CDR3 is TGTGCCAGCAGTCCCGGGACAGTCTATGGCTACACCTTC. It translates to CASSPGTVYGYTF. This chain joins TRBV6-2 or TRBV6-3 and TRBJ1-2; 7 nucleotides match TRBD1. The CDR3 extends over 13 amino acids. The germline V gene has CDR1 MNHEY and CDR2 SVGEGT. The J segment lost 4 bases and the V segment lost 5 bases, leaving 4 bases of the junction unmatched.

This clone is a singleton in its sample. The V call is TRBV5-1, the J call TRBJ1-2; the match to TRBD1 covers 7 bases. Trimming removed 4 bases from V and 0 bases from J; junction bases left unmatched: 6. Per germline, CDR1 SGHRS and CDR2 YFSETQ. This CDR3 comprises 15 residues. The CDR3 DNA reads TGCGCCAGCAGCATGCCCGGGACAGCTAACTATGGCTACACCTTC. Its protein is CASSMPGTANYGYTF.

The sample holds a few counts of this clone. This chain uses TRBV18 with TRBJ2-5; 7 positions agree with TRBD2. This CDR3 spans 15 amino acids. The germline gives CDR1 KGHSH, CDR2 LQKENI. Losses at the gene ends were 2 bases for V and 5 bases for J; bases not matched to a gene: 8. In nucleotides, the CDR3 is TGTGCCAGCTCACCAGAATTGGGAGGGGTGGAGACCCAGTACTTC. Translating gives CASSPELGGVETQYF.

The sample holds a few counts of this clone. The V gene is TRBV6-5, the J gene TRBJ1-6; D uncertain. Trimming shortened V by 8 bases and J by 7 bases, and 12 bases separated the two germline ends. The V gene's germline CDR1 is MNHEY and CDR2 SVGAGI. This CDR3 region has 13 residues. The CDR3 sequence is CASSGERNSPLHF. The CDR3, as DNA: TGTGCCAGCTCCGGGGAGCGGAATTCACCCCTCCACTTT.

This clone showed up just once. CDR3 bases: TGTGCCAGCAGGTGGACTAGCGGGGCAGCCTACAATGAGCAGTTCTTC. This translates into CASRWTSGAAYNEQFF. The chain carries TRBV5-6 and TRBJ2-1; the match to TRBD2 covers 12 bases. CDR3 length: 16 residues. Germline V gene lookup returns CDR1 SGHDT and CDR2 YYEEEE. The V gene end was trimmed by 5 bases and the J gene end by 2 bases; junction bases not matched to a gene: 5.

V gene TRBV20-1 combines with J gene TRBJ2-1; 11 positions match TRBD2. This CDR3 is 14 amino acids long. The V gene's germline CDR1 is DFQATT and CDR2 SNEGSKA (reference sequence). Unmatched junction bases numbered 7, after V lost 3 bases and J lost 9 bases. The CDR3 DNA follows: TGCAGTGCTAGTGCTAGCGGGGGGCTTAGTGAGCAGTTCTTC. Amino acid sequence: CSASASGGLSEQFF.

V usage is TRBV12-2 and J usage is TRBJ1-4; TRBD1 is the table's D call, not checked against the DNA. TRBV12-2 is a pseudogene locus. This CDR3 spans 15 amino acids. DNA for the CDR3: TGTGCAAGTCGCTTCAAGCAGGGCCTTCGGGAAAAACTGTTTTTT. It encodes CASRFKQGLREKLFF.

The chain couples TRBV7-2 to TRBJ2-7, with unresolved D. The germline V and J ends were trimmed by 0 bases and 3 bases, with 3 bases remaining between them. The CDR3 length is 12 residues. CDR1 is SGHTA, CDR2 FQGNSA, per germline. CDR3 loop: CASSLARYEQYF. The CDR3 nucleotides read TGTGCCAGCAGCTTAGCGCGCTACGAGCAGTACTTC.

CDR3 region: CASSETSGWSSYNEQFF. The CDR3 DNA reads as TGTGCCAGCAGCGAGACTAGCGGGTGGAGCTCCTACAATGAGCAGTTCTTC. The chain couples TRBV28 to TRBJ2-1; 10 bases are a match to TRBD2. V trimming: 6 bases; J trimming: 0 bases; junction bases outside the gene matches: 8. Germline assignment: CDR1 MDHEN and CDR2 SYDVKM. CDR3 size: 17 residues.

The chain couples TRBV3-1 (or the pseudogene TRBV3-2) to TRBJ2-5, with D unresolved. Per germline, CDR1 LGHDT and CDR2 YNNKEL (reference sequence). The CDR3 covers 13 residues. V lost 3 bases to trimming and J lost 4 bases, with 9 bases between them. In DNA form, the CDR3 reads TGTGCCAGCAGCCATCAGGTCATAGAGACCCAGTACTTC. Encoded protein: CASSHQVIETQYF.

CDR3 region: CASSPGTASSNYGYTF. The CDR3 DNA reads as TGCGCCAGCAGCCCGGGGACAGCCTCTTCTAACTATGGCTACACCTTC. This chain joins TRBV5-1 and TRBJ1-2, with 7 bases matching TRBD1. CDR1 and CDR2 from the germline V gene are SGHRS and YFSETQ. CDR3 length: 16 residues. The V and J ends lost 4 bases and 0 bases, in that order; junction bases with no gene match: 9.

This clone was observed a single time. The chain has TRBV5-4 and TRBJ1-3, with D possibly matching TRBD1 (5 bases). CDR1 and CDR2 from the germline V gene are SGHNT and YYREEE (reference sequence). This CDR3 is 14 amino acids long. Between the trimmed V and J ends, which lost 0 bases and 2 bases, there was a span of 6 bases. The CDR3 protein is CASSLAGTGNTIYF. The DNA of the CDR3 is TGTGCCAGCAGCTTGGCAGGGACTGGAAACACCATATATTTT.

This clone was counted a few times. The chain has TRBV12-5 and TRBJ1-1; perhaps TRBD1 as D (6 bases). The CDR3 consists of 15 residues. V lost 2 bases and J 10 bases, leaving 20 bases between the germline ends. Germline V gene sequence: CDR1 LGHNT, CDR2 FRNRAP. Here the CDR3 reads CASGLSLQGSLRAFF. CDR3 DNA: TGTGCTAGTGGTTTGAGTTTACAGGGCAGTCTGCGAGCTTTCTTT.

This clone has only a few counts. V gene TRBV7-6 combines with J gene TRBJ2-7; 8 nucleotides agree with TRBD1. The germline CDR1 and CDR2 sequences are SGHVS and FNYEAQ. V lost 1 base to trimming and J lost 3 bases; unmatched junction nucleotides: 5. The CDR3 has 15 residues. This chain's CDR3 is CASSLGQGTHYEQYF. The CDR3 DNA reads as TGTGCCAGCAGCTTAGGACAGGGGACCCACTACGAGCAGTACTTC.

This clone was observed a handful of times. This sequence joins TRBV11-1 and TRBJ1-2, with TRBD1 identical over 7 bases. The length of the CDR3 is 15 residues. The V segment lost 4 bases and the J segment 4 bases; nucleotides outside the gene matches: 9. Germline values: CDR1 SGHAT, CDR2 FQDESV (reference sequence). The CDR3 here is CASSSFDREGYGYTF. The CDR3 DNA sequence: TGTGCCAGCAGCTCCTTCGACAGGGAAGGCTATGGCTACACCTTC.